This is a list of T cell receptor beta chains from one sample in a study of human T cells and chemical hapten exposure. One entry per CDR3 protein results from TCRdb running MiXCR on the RACE reads. The table has about 64,000 distinct CDR3 sequences, around 10% seen once; the top ten hold about 2%. The starting material was whole blood, obtained in connection with sensitization to the hapten diphenylcyclopropenone (DPC). The receptors were sampled from a woman between 25 and 40 years old with alopecia areata. Some clones in this sample may be carry-over from other donors' samples. The CDR3 runs from the conserved cysteine through the conserved F or W. D genes are given only for firm matches. Only some rows state a clone size, as once, few, many or a class for expanded clones.

d_gene	abundance	v_gene	j_gene	len	CDR3aa	CDR3nt
.	few	TRBV12-3/TRBV12-4	TRBJ1-2	15	CASSFAQGGNYGYTF	TGTGCCAGCAGTTTTGCCCAGGGAGGGAACTATGGCTACACCTTC
TRBD2	few	TRBV20-1	TRBJ2-1	16	CSASVSGGRAYNEQFF	TGCAGTGCTAGTGTTAGCGGGGGTCGGGCCTACAATGAGCAGTTCTTC
TRBD1	many	TRBV29-1	TRBJ1-1	10	CSARTGDAFF	TGCAGCGCTAGGACAGGGGACGCTTTCTTT
.	many	TRBV28	TRBJ1-2	12	CASSLVLYGYTF	TGTGCCAGCAGTTTAGTTCTTTATGGCTACACCTTC
.	few	TRBV9	TRBJ2-7	13	CASSVGLEDEQYF	TGTGCCAGCAGCGTAGGTCTCGAGGACGAGCAGTACTTC
.	few	TRBV7-6	TRBJ2-5	15	CASSPYGPEQETQYF	TGTGCCAGCAGCCCCTACGGGCCGGAACAAGAGACCCAGTACTTC
.	few	TRBV13	TRBJ2-2	14	CASPGRYNAGELFF	TGTGCCAGCCCGGGCAGGTACAACGCCGGGGAGCTGTTTTTT
.	.	TRBV18	TRBJ2-3	12	CASSQGTDTQYF	TGTGCCAGCTCACAAGGAACAGATACGCAGTATTTT
.	few	TRBV2	TRBJ2-5	12	CASGGTLETQYF	TGTGCCAGCGGCGGGACTCTAGAGACCCAGTACTTC
.	.	TRBV29-1	TRBJ2-5	13	CSVEDHVRETQYF	TGCAGCGTTGAAGATCACGTGCGAGAGACCCAGTACTTC